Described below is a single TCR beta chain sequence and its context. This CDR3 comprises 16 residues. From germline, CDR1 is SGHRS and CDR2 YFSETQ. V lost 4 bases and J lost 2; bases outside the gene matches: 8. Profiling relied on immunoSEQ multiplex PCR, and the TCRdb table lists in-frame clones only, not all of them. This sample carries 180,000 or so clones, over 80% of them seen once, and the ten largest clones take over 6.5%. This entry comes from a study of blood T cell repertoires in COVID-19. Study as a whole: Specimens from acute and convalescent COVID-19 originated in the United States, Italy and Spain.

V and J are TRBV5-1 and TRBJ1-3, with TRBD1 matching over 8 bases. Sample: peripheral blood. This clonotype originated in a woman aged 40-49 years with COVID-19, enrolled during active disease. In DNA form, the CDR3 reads TGCGCCAGCAGCAACTCCGGACAGGGAACTGGAAACACCATATATTTT. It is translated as CASSNSGQGTGNTIYF.